These 28 T cell receptor beta chains originate from one sample sequenced in a study of T-cell memory formation after mild COVID-19. TCRdb processed the 5' RACE reads anew with MiXCR; each CDR3 protein has one entry. Of 300,000 to 400,000 distinct CDR3 sequences detected, about 13% appear once; the ten largest clones hold approximately 21%. The source material was PBMCs or a T cell subset sorted from them (not recorded which). The source is a man younger than 35 who had mild COVID-19 (a few samples of this study predate the infection). Cell type and time point are not known.

This clonotype was counted ten times or more. This sequence joins TRBV9 and TRBJ2-7; D uncertain. This CDR3 contains 14 residues. V was pared by 4 bases and J by 7 bases, with 18 bases between. Looked up from germline, CDR1 is SGDLS and CDR2 is YYNGEE. The CDR3 sequence is CASSYSPSPGEQYF. Here the CDR3 DNA reads TGTGCCAGCAGCTACTCCCCCTCCCCCGGGGAGCAGTACTTC.

The chain is built from TRBV12-3 or TRBV12-4 and TRBJ1-1; D uncertain. The CDR3 runs to 13 residues. Trimming took 3 bases from V and 4 from J, leaving 9 bases between them. The CDR3 here is CASSFREGTEAFF. The CDR3, as DNA: TGTGCCAGCAGTTTTAGGGAGGGCACTGAAGCTTTCTTT.

The CDR3 DNA sequence: TGCGCCAGCAGGCCTGACATCCAAACGAGCACCGGGGAGCTGTTTTTT. Protein product: CASRPDIQTSTGELFF. V usage is TRBV5-1 and J usage is TRBJ2-2; D not resolved. Trimming left V 5 bases short and J 4 bases short, with 18 bases between. In germline, CDR1 is SGHRS, CDR2 YFSETQ. The CDR3 runs 16 residues.

This rearrangement joins TRBV11-2 to TRBJ2-1; a weak D match, TRBD2 (6 bases). The CDR3 contains 18 residues. V gave up 5 bases and J gave up 7 bases, with 27 bases separating them. The germline CDR1 and CDR2 sequences are SGHAT and FQNNGV. The CDR3 DNA reads as TGTGCCAGCAGCGCCGCGCGGGGACTTGGGGCCCTATCAAATGAGCAGTTCTTC. Its translation is CASSAARGLGALSNEQFF.

This clonotype appeared a few times. V usage is TRBV6-2 or TRBV6-3 and J usage is TRBJ2-1; 9 bases are shared with TRBD1. V lost 8 bases to trimming and J lost 7 bases; unmatched junction nucleotides: 9. The length of the CDR3 is 14 residues. Germline-derived CDR1 and CDR2 are MNHEY and SVGEGT. CDR3 bases: TGTGCCAGCCGAGACGGACAGGGGTTTAATGAGCAGTTCTTC. Encoded protein: CASRDGQGFNEQFF.

This clonotype showed up just a few times. The gene calls are TRBV4-1 and TRBJ2-7; 7 positions agree with TRBD2. V lost 2 bases and J lost 1; bases outside the gene matches: 8. Germline V gene sequence: CDR1 MGHRA, CDR2 YSYEKL. This CDR3 is 16 amino acids long. CDR3 protein: CASSQPLERGSYEQYF. For the CDR3, the DNA is TGCGCCAGCAGCCAACCCCTCGAGCGGGGTTCCTACGAGCAGTACTTC.

CDR3 nucleotide sequence: TGCGCCAGCAGTTCCGGGACAGGATACGAGCAGTACTTC. It translates to CASSSGTGYEQYF. The chain joins TRBV5-1 to TRBJ2-7, with TRBD1 matching 8 bases. Trimming removed 5 bases from V and 4 bases from J; junction bases left unmatched: 5. The CDR3 covers 13 residues. Germline V gene lookup returns CDR1 SGHRS and CDR2 YFSETQ. Complete variable domain (other parts from reference TRBV5-1 and TRBJ2-7): KAGVTQTPRYLIKTRGQQVTLSCSPISGHRSVSWYQQTPGQGLQFLFEYFSETQRNKGNFPGRFSGRQFSNSRSEMNVSTLELGDSALYLCASSSGTGYEQYFGPGTRLTVT.

This clonotype has more than one count but fewer than ten. The J gene is TRBJ2-7, the V gene TRBV9; D remains ambiguous. Trimming cost V 2 bases and J 6 bases, with 12 bases left between them. Germline V gene sequence: CDR1 SGDLS, CDR2 YYNGEE. This CDR3 contains 13 residues. CDR3: CASSVRTWSEQYF. The DNA for the CDR3 is TGTGCCAGCAGCGTGCGGACCTGGAGCGAGCAGTACTTC.

This chain uses TRBV7-2 with TRBJ2-7; no clear D. This CDR3 region has 12 residues. The V and J ends lost 5 bases and 5 bases respectively, with 10 bases between them. Germline CDR1 is SGHTA and CDR2 is FQGNSA. CDR3 region: CASSPLVNEQYF. The CDR3 nucleotides read TGTGCCAGCAGCCCCCTTGTGAACGAGCAGTACTTC.

V usage is TRBV29-1 and J usage is TRBJ1-2; TRBD1 matches 7 bases. Trimming at V came to 5 bases and at J to 2 bases, leaving 11 bases not matched to a gene. CDR1 and CDR2 from the germline V gene are SQVTM and ANQGSEA. This CDR3 has 15 amino acids. Here the CDR3 reads CSVLIPGQTNYGYTF. The CDR3 nucleotides read TGCAGCGTTTTAATACCGGGACAGACCAACTATGGCTACACCTTC.

This clonotype was counted between two and nine times. CDR3 DNA sequence: TGTGCCAGCGGGAGAGGGGCCTACGAGCAGTACTTC. As protein: CASGRGAYEQYF. The rearrangement links TRBV6-2 or TRBV6-3 to TRBJ2-7; D tentatively reads TRBD1 or TRBD2 (5 bases each). The CDR3 length is 12 residues. CDR1 MNHEY and CDR2 SVGEGT come from the germline V gene. V was cut by 8 bases and J by 2 bases, with 10 bases left in between.

This clonotype has more than one count but fewer than ten. The V gene is TRBV6-6, the J gene TRBJ2-7; 7 bases align to TRBD1. Germline CDR1 MNHNY, CDR2 SVGAGI (reference sequence). Trimming took 6 bases from V and 6 from J; bases not matched to a gene: 5. The CDR3 has 12 amino acids. The CDR3 here is CASSRDSPEQYF. DNA for the CDR3: TGTGCCAGCAGCCGGGACAGTCCCGAGCAGTACTTC.

This clonotype has just a few counts. This chain joins TRBV7-9 and TRBJ1-1; D gene unclear. The germline V gene encodes CDR1 SEHNR and CDR2 FQNEAQ (reference sequence). The CDR3 length is 11 residues. Deletions cut 1 base from V and 7 bases from J, with 4 bases between. The CDR3 protein is CASSLGIEAFF. CDR3 nucleotides: TGTGCCAGCAGCTTAGGAATTGAAGCTTTCTTT.

This clonotype was counted between two and nine times. This sequence joins TRBV6-2 or TRBV6-3 and TRBJ2-7, with D perhaps assigned TRBD1 or TRBD2 (5 bases each). This CDR3 has 13 residues. Trimming removed 5 bases from V and 2 bases from J, with 10 bases in between. Germline V gives CDR1 MNHEY, CDR2 SVGEGT. The CDR3 coding sequence is TGTGCCAGCAGTGGGACCGAACCCTACGAGCAGTACTTC. Protein product: CASSGTEPYEQYF.

The chain employs TRBV7-6 and TRBJ1-4; D is possibly TRBD1 (5 bases). The CDR3 spans 16 residues. V was shortened by 0 bases and J by 3 bases, with 11 bases between the two germline ends. CDR1 and CDR2 (germline): SGHVS, FNYEAQ. In nucleotides, the CDR3 is TGTGCCAGCAGCTTAGCCCCAGGGTTAGCTAATGAAAAACTGTTTTTT. Protein sequence: CASSLAPGLANEKLFF.

The chain carries TRBV12-3 or TRBV12-4 and TRBJ1-1, with D perhaps TRBD1 (6 bases). The CDR3 sequence is 14 residues long. V gave up 6 bases and J gave up 4 bases, with 15 bases separating them. The DNA for the CDR3 is TGTGCCAGCAGCCGCAACGACAGGCCCACTGAAGCTTTCTTT. Its protein product is CASSRNDRPTEAFF.

This clonotype was seen a handful of times. The rearrangement links TRBV20-1 to TRBJ1-2, with 7 bases matching TRBD1. Germline CDR1 DFQATT, CDR2 SNEGSKA (reference sequence). The CDR3 sequence is 12 residues long. Losses at the gene ends were 5 bases for V and 4 bases for J; bases not matched to a gene: 4. The DNA for the CDR3 is TGCAGTGCTGACAGGGCGTTCTATGGCTACACCTTC. Residues: CSADRAFYGYTF.

The J gene is TRBJ2-7, the V gene TRBV6-6; D tentatively fits TRBD1 or TRBD2 (6 bases each). Trimming took off 0 bases at V and 5 bases at J, with 11 bases between the two ends. CDR1 is MNHNY and CDR2 is SVGAGI in the germline V gene (reference sequence). The length of the CDR3 is 14 residues. CDR3 DNA: TGTGCCAGCAGTTACTCAGGGGGGCCTCACGAGCAGTACTTC. Protein: CASSYSGGPHEQYF.

This clonotype was seen a handful of times. The chain recombines TRBV25-1 with TRBJ2-7; possibly TRBD1 for D (6 bases). Trimming removed 4 bases from V and 3 bases from J, with 13 bases in between. This CDR3 is 14 amino acids long. Per germline, CDR1 MGHDK and CDR2 SYGVNS. The CDR3 loop is CASSGHRVSYEQYF. The CDR3 nucleotides read TGTGCCAGCAGTGGTCACAGGGTAAGCTACGAGCAGTACTTC.

This clonotype was found many times. The gene calls are TRBV14 and TRBJ2-1; D might be TRBD2 (5 bases). Germline V gene sequence: CDR1 SGHDN, CDR2 FVKESK. Trimming stripped 5 bases from V and 0 bases from J, with 11 bases between. CDR3 length: 15 residues. This CDR3 is CASSALGSSYNEQFF. The CDR3 DNA reads TGTGCCAGCAGCGCACTAGGGAGCTCCTACAATGAGCAGTTCTTC.

The rearrangement links TRBV27 to TRBJ2-7; tentative D call: TRBD1 (6 bases). The germline CDR1 and CDR2 sequences are MNHEY and SMNVEV (reference sequence). The V and J ends lost 0 bases and 5 bases respectively, with 17 bases between them. The CDR3 has 16 residues. DNA for the CDR3: TGTGCCAGCAGTTTATCGCGTGCCCAGGGGCTAGACGAGCAGTACTTC. Translation gives CASSLSRAQGLDEQYF.

The rearrangement links TRBV6-2 or TRBV6-3 to TRBJ1-5; D remains unclear. Germline CDR1 reads MNHEY; CDR2 reads SVGEGT. Trimming took 9 bases from V and 2 from J, leaving 11 bases between them. The CDR3 is 13 residues long. CDR3 nucleotide sequence: TGTGCCAGTGCCCGGAGGGGCAATCAGCCCCAGCATTTT. Its protein is CASARRGNQPQHF.

The sample holds many counts of this clonotype. The gene calls are TRBV4-1 and TRBJ2-1, with TRBD2 matching 7 bases. Trimming took 2 bases from V and 4 from J; bases not matched to a gene: 5. CDR3 length: 15 amino acids. Germline V gene sequence: CDR1 MGHRA, CDR2 YSYEKL. CDR3 sequence: CASSQQRGNYNEQFF. CDR3 nucleotides: TGCGCCAGCAGCCAACAGCGGGGCAATTACAATGAGCAGTTCTTC.

The table lists this clonotype with a few counts. The chain joins TRBV19 to TRBJ1-5, with no clear D. The CDR3 has 13 residues. Germline lookup yields CDR1 LNHDA and CDR2 SQIVND (reference sequence). V was clipped by 2 bases and J by 4 bases, with 6 bases between them. The CDR3 coding sequence is TGTGCCAGTAGTATAAGTATTAATCAGCCCCAGCATTTT. It codes for CASSISINQPQHF.

V usage is TRBV7-9 and J usage is TRBJ1-6; possibly TRBD1 for D (5 bases). Germline V gene sequence: CDR1 SEHNR, CDR2 FQNEAQ (reference sequence). This CDR3 is built from 15 residues. V gave up 5 bases and J gave up 7 bases, with 15 bases separating them. The CDR3 here is CASSLLPGGNSPLHF. As DNA, the CDR3 is TGTGCCAGCAGCCTACTGCCGGGGGGAAATTCACCCCTCCACTTT.

This clonotype was observed a handful of times. The chain uses TRBV5-1 and TRBJ1-4; D remains ambiguous. The V gene's germline CDR1 is SGHRS and CDR2 YFSETQ. This CDR3 has 12 residues. Trimming removed 8 bases at V and 8 bases at J, with 13 bases between. The CDR3 nucleotides are TGCGCCAGGCTATTAGGAGTGGAAAAACTGTTTTTT. This codes for CARLLGVEKLFF.

The table lists this clonotype with a few counts. The chain recombines TRBV9 with TRBJ2-7, with a possible D match to TRBD1 (6 bases). Trimming cost V 0 bases and J 6 bases, with 19 bases left between them. The germline CDR1 and CDR2 sequences are SGDLS and YYNGEE. The CDR3 is made up of 16 amino acids. The CDR3: CASSVGVGASGGEQYF. The CDR3, as DNA: TGTGCCAGCAGCGTAGGGGTGGGGGCCAGCGGAGGCGAGCAGTACTTC.

This clonotype has more than one count but fewer than ten. The chain is built from TRBV6-2 or TRBV6-3 and TRBJ1-5, with D hard to call. Germline V gene data show CDR1 as MNHEY and CDR2 as SVGEGT. V lost 2 bases and J 5 bases, leaving 7 bases between the germline ends. The CDR3 consists of 13 residues. CDR3: CASSYEIYQPQHF. For the CDR3, the DNA is TGTGCCAGCAGTTACGAGATTTATCAGCCCCAGCATTTT.